This T cell receptor beta chain was sequenced during a study of T cell responses to AZD1222 COVID-19 vaccine. Across the whole study: Investigators merged groups given second doses at roughly 4 or roughly 12 weeks.

This clone appeared once. Between the trimmed V and J ends, which lost 1 base and 4 bases, there was a span of 11 bases. The CDR3 spans 15 residues. Germline CDR1 SNHLY, CDR2 FYNNEI. Using immunoSEQ multiplex PCR, the repertoire was profiled, and TCRdb retains in-frame clones only, with some absent. The data show roughly 150,000 clones, 90% seen once. The chain employs TRBV2 and TRBJ1-5; D not certain. The source material was peripheral blood, sampled on day 0 of AZD1222 vaccination. The receptor was derived from an adult in good health. This CDR3 reads CASSEEGFGNQPQHF. DNA of the CDR3: TGTGCCAGCAGTGAAGAGGGTTTTGGGAATCAGCCCCAGCATTTT.